This is a list of T cell receptor beta chains from one sample in a study of T cells in Graves' hyperthyroidism and ophthalmopathy. TCRdb reprocessed the multiplex PCR reads via MiXCR and lists one record per CDR3 protein. Found here are roughly 180,000 distinct CDR3 sequences, 9.4% of them singletons; the top ten hold around 21%. Sequenced: blood. The receptors shown here come from a woman under 30 with Graves' hyperthyroidism that later progressed to Graves' ophthalmopathy. CDR3s include the opening cysteine and the closing phenylalanine or tryptophan. The order of the fields is V gene, J gene, clone size, D gene, CDR3 DNA, CDR3 protein. A D gene is named only where the DNA matches it firmly. Only some rows state a clone size, as once, few, many or a class for expanded clones.

V: TRBV5-1
J: TRBJ2-1
size: many
D: .
DNA: TGCGCCAGCAGCTTGATGACAGGAGCCTCCTACAATGAGCAGTTCTTC
CDR3: CASSLMTGASYNEQFF

V: TRBV6-2/TRBV6-3
J: TRBJ1-5
size: many
D: .
DNA: TGTGCCAGCAGTTACTCAATTTCTCAGCCCCAGCATTTT
CDR3: CASSYSISQPQHF

V: TRBV19
J: TRBJ2-5
size: few
D: .
DNA: TGTGCCAGTAGTATCCAGATAAACCAAGAGACCCAGTACTTC
CDR3: CASSIQINQETQYF

V: TRBV12-3/TRBV12-4
J: TRBJ2-7
size: many
D: TRBD1
DNA: TGTGCCAGCAGTTACCGACCACAGGGGTCCTACGAGCAGTACTTC
CDR3: CASSYRPQGSYEQYF

V: TRBV4-2
J: TRBJ1-1
size: many
D: TRBD1
DNA: TGTGCCAGCAGCGCTGGACAGGGAAGCACTGAAGCTTTCTTT
CDR3: CASSAGQGSTEAFF

V: TRBV3-1
J: TRBJ1-2
size: many
D: .
DNA: TGTGCCAGCAGCCAAGATGCGGTCGGGGCGCGGGGCTACACCTTC
CDR3: CASSQDAVGARGYTF

V: TRBV24-1
J: TRBJ1-5
size: many
D: .
DNA: TGTGCCACCAGAGGGAATCGGAGCCAGCCCCAGCATTTT
CDR3: CATRGNRSQPQHF

V: TRBV19
J: TRBJ1-4
size: few
D: .
DNA: TGTGCCAGTAGTATAATTGCGGGGGGCGAAGAAAAACTGTTTTTT
CDR3: CASSIIAGGEEKLFF

V: TRBV6-1
J: TRBJ1-1
size: many
D: .
DNA: TGTGCCAGCAGCCGCTCAGGGGAGGGGGCTGAAGCTTTCTTT
CDR3: CASSRSGEGAEAFF

V: TRBV4-2
J: TRBJ1-4
size: .
D: .
DNA: TGTGCCAGCAGCCAAGTATTAGAAAAACTGTTTTTT
CDR3: CASSQVLEKLFF

V: TRBV4-1
J: TRBJ2-1
size: few
D: .
DNA: TGCGCCAGCAGCCAAGATCAGAGGACCAACAATGAGCAGTTCTTC
CDR3: CASSQDQRTNNEQFF

V: TRBV20-1
J: TRBJ1-5
size: many
D: TRBD1
DNA: TGCAGTGCTAGAGAGGGACAGAGTTCCAATCAGCCCCAGCATTTT
CDR3: CSAREGQSSNQPQHF

V: TRBV29-1
J: TRBJ2-5
size: many
D: TRBD2
DNA: TGCAGCGTTGAAGCGGGGGGGCATGAGGAGACCCAGTACTTC
CDR3: CSVEAGGHEETQYF

V: TRBV7-8
J: TRBJ2-1
size: many
D: TRBD2
DNA: TGTGCCAGCAGCTTAGGGATTAGCGGGAGTTTTGAGCAGTTCTTC
CDR3: CASSLGISGSFEQFF